This T cell receptor beta chain is drawn from a study of glioma-infiltrating T cells (dated by TCRdb to the mid-2010s). Regarding the study in general: Glioma tissue, non-neoplastic brain tissue and matched peripheral blood mononuclear cells were used as sources from which TCR alpha- and beta-chain repertoires were sequenced. To measure how far tissue and blood T-cell populations diverged, each tissue-infiltrating repertoire was compared against the peripheral blood repertoire of the same patient. The paired cohort comprised three low-grade glioma patients, 8 or 9 primary glioblastoma patients and three non-glioma patients contributing non-neoplastic brain tissue.

Points the paper makes about the study in general: VJ-independent divergence between tissue and blood was lower than expected in non-neoplastic patients but higher than expected in all gliomas, particularly low-grade gliomas. Only a very small number of CDR3 sequences turned up in both tissue and blood, a result put down to high CDR3 diversity combined with limited sampling. Group comparisons rested on small numbers: three non-neoplastic, three low-grade glioma and 7 or 8 glioblastoma patients.

TCR alpha and beta CDR3 regions were amplified with the iRepertoire nested amplicon-rescue multiplex PCR (arm-PCR) platform from RNA. The input for one-step reverse transcription and amplification was about 90-400 ng of tissue mRNA or PBMC total RNA. Following bead purification, Illumina adapters were added by a secondary multiplex PCR, and libraries between 200 and 400 bp were gel-purified. Libraries carried internal 6-nucleotide barcodes used for demultiplexing. The libraries were sequenced on an Illumina MiSeq using 2x220 or 2x250 nucleotide paired-end reads. The authors processed their data as follows. Paired reads were merged with FLASH 1.2.11 and aligned to the GRCh37 human genome with BWA-MEM before extracting TRA and TRB reads. V and J assignment used an IMGT-derived reference of cassette sequences and CDR3 motifs that included pseudogenes. Reads were translated in three frames, and productive CDR3s were defined as those with a C...FGXG motif and no stop codons. Unique combinations of V-J cassette pair and CDR3 amino acid sequence were defined as clonotypes. Hamming distance filtering was applied to reads, with thresholds set by the sequence error rate of each sample in mapped regions. The public reads were reprocessed in TCRdb via fastp at Q25 and MiXCR, keeping in-frame beta chains. Every entry covers one CDR3 protein and lists the most common genes and DNA from its rows. These V and J calls originate from TCRdb's pipeline instead of the authors' own analysis. The table for this sample lists 4,000 to 5,000 distinct CDR3 sequences; roughly a third of them were counted only once. The ten largest clones add up to less than 9.5% of the sample.

Reading the germline V gene gives CDR1 SGHRS and CDR2 YFSETQ. Counted from cysteine to phenylalanine, this CDR3 has 16 amino acids. Only the CDR3 part of the read is kept: 48 bases, read in frame from the first base. Compared with germline, V lacks 0 bases and J lacks 5 bases; bases without a gene match: 9. This clonotype was counted between two and nine times. No antigen is known for it. There are no base qualities to consult, and no much larger clone falls within one base. The clonotype comes from a human donor with low-grade glioma or glioblastoma, undergoing nonglioma brain surgery, or in good health (not recorded which). The sequenced sample was glioma tissue, nonneoplastic brain tissue, or PBMCs (not recorded which). The rearranged segments are TRBV5-1 and TRBJ2-5, and 8 junction bases match TRBD2. The DNA reads TGCGCCAGCAGCTTGGAACCCGGGGGGGCAAGTGAGACCCAGTACTTC. Translated, it reads CASSLEPGGASETQYF.